The 32 T cell receptor beta chains presented below share a single source sample, sequenced in a study of T-cell reconstitution after alpha-beta-depleted transplantation in children. Construction of the TCRbeta library involved unique molecular identifiers. TCRdb itself ran the PCR reads through MiXCR, one entry per CDR3 protein. Among hundreds of thousands of distinct CDR3 sequences listed, about a tenth were seen once. The specimen comprised PBMCs from the stem cell graft donor, sampled from the stem cell graft. The receptors were gathered from a human donor who donated a stem cell graft to a child with acute lymphoblastic leukemia.

DNA of the CDR3: TGCGCCAGCAGCAGGGTTTTCGGGACAGGGGGCGAAGGCTACACCTTC. Translated, it gives CASSRVFGTGGEGYTF. The chain couples TRBV5-1 to TRBJ1-2; 12 bases fit TRBD1. The CDR3 spans 16 residues. V lost 4 bases and J lost 8; bases outside the gene matches: 12. Germline V CDR1 and CDR2: SGHRS, YFSETQ. Full variable domain (remainder filled in from reference TRBV5-1 and TRBJ1-2): KAGVTQTPRYLIKTRGQQVTLSCSPISGHRSVSWYQQTPGQGLQFLFEYFSETQRNKGNFPGRFSGRQFSNSRSEMNVSTLELGDSALYLCASSRVFGTGGEGYTFGSGTRLTVV.

This clonotype has only a few counts. V and J are TRBV20-1 and TRBJ1-2, with D maybe TRBD1 (5 bases). CDR1 DFQATT and CDR2 SNEGSKA come from the germline V gene (reference sequence). The CDR3 consists of 13 residues. V gave up 8 bases and J gave up 4 bases, with 17 bases separating them. The CDR3 region is CSLSGGVGYGYTF. Here the CDR3 DNA reads TGCAGTCTAAGCGGGGGGGTAGGCTATGGCTACACCTTC.

V and J are TRBV12-5 and TRBJ1-5; unclear D gene. V dropped 3 bases and J dropped 6 bases, with 15 bases sitting between them. Germline V CDR1 and CDR2: LGHNT, FRNRAP. The CDR3 consists of 15 residues. CDR3 DNA: TGTGCTAGTGGTTTTCACGTTGGCGGCCCTCAGCCCCAGCATTTT. It encodes CASGFHVGGPQPQHF.

This clonotype was picked up many times. The rearrangement uses TRBV20-1 and TRBJ1-1; 9 bases line up with TRBD1. V shed 5 bases, J shed 10 bases, and the junction held 14 bases outside the gene matches. The CDR3 extends over 14 amino acids. Looked up from germline, CDR1 is DFQATT and CDR2 is SNEGSKA (reference sequence). The CDR3 nucleotides are TGCAGTGCTTCCCCGGGGGGACAGGGCCCGCGAGCTTTCTTT. Amino acid sequence: CSASPGGQGPRAFF.

The rearrangement links TRBV27 to TRBJ1-5; the match to TRBD1 covers 9 bases. With V trimmed by 6 bases and J by 5 bases, 11 bases remained unmatched. The CDR3 runs to 16 residues. Germline V gives CDR1 MNHEY, CDR2 SMNVEV (reference sequence). The CDR3 loop is CASSRDYRGQDQPQHF. CDR3 bases: TGTGCCAGCAGCCGAGACTACAGGGGGCAAGATCAGCCCCAGCATTTT.

The chain employs TRBV3-1 and TRBJ1-1; 8 bases fit TRBD1. Germline V CDR1 and CDR2: LGHDT, YNNKEL (reference sequence). The CDR3 is 15 residues long. V lost 3 bases and J lost 0; bases outside the gene matches: 3. Here the CDR3 reads CASSQTGAMNTEAFF. DNA of the CDR3: TGTGCCAGCAGCCAGACAGGGGCGATGAACACTGAAGCTTTCTTT.

This clonotype was counted at least ten times. This chain connects TRBV6-1 to TRBJ1-4, with D perhaps TRBD1 (6 bases). The CDR3 totals 16 residues. Germline CDR1 MNHNS, CDR2 SASEGT. Trimming pared 5 bases from V and 0 bases from J, leaving 13 bases between. The CDR3 nucleotides are TGTGCCAGCAGTAAGGGGGGGGCATCAACTAATGAAAAACTGTTTTTT. Residues: CASSKGGASTNEKLFF.

This clonotype has only a few counts. The rearrangement links TRBV5-1 to TRBJ2-7; D uncertain. The CDR3 totals 16 residues. V was cut by 3 bases and J by 9 bases, with 25 bases left in between. CDR1 is SGHRS and CDR2 is YFSETQ in the germline V gene. The CDR3 here is CASSSPMNGRIGPQYF. The CDR3 DNA reads as TGCGCCAGCAGCTCACCCATGAACGGACGGATCGGTCCGCAGTACTTC.

The sample holds many counts of this clonotype. The chain employs TRBV10-3 and TRBJ2-7; D might be TRBD1 (6 bases). The V end lost 0 bases, the J end lost 6 bases, and 12 bases lay between the germline ends. The germline CDR1 and CDR2 sequences are ENHRY and SYGVKD. The length of the CDR3 is 14 residues. The chain's CDR3 is CAISESGRGIEQYF. CDR3 coding DNA: TGTGCCATCAGTGAGTCCGGCAGGGGAATCGAGCAGTACTTC.

The V call is TRBV24-1, the J call TRBJ2-6; possible D gene TRBD2, 6 bases. The CDR3 contains 19 residues. Deletions cut 5 bases from V and 0 bases from J, with 19 bases between. From germline, CDR1 is KGHDR and CDR2 SFDVKD. The CDR3 protein is CATSGPTGGLSSGANVLTF. The CDR3 region has the DNA TGTGCCACCAGTGGACCCACAGGAGGACTAAGCTCTGGGGCCAACGTCCTGACTTTC.

The chain employs TRBV10-2 and TRBJ2-7, with 9 bases matching TRBD1. The CDR3 spans 14 residues. V gave up 4 bases and J gave up 4 bases; unmatched junction bases: 5. CDR1 WSHSY and CDR2 SAAADI come from the germline V gene. The CDR3 DNA reads TGCGCCAGCAGTGGAGGACAGGGGATTTACGAGCAGTACTTC. Residues: CASSGGQGIYEQYF.

Only a few counts were recorded for this clonotype. The chain employs TRBV12-3 or TRBV12-4 and TRBJ1-1; possible D gene TRBD1, 6 bases. The CDR3 is 14 residues long. Trimming left V 5 bases short and J 2 bases short, with 12 bases between. The CDR3 reads CASSTTGFNTEAFF. In nucleotides, the CDR3 is TGTGCCAGCAGTACAACAGGGTTCAACACTGAAGCTTTCTTT.

This clonotype was observed at least ten times. The rearrangement links TRBV5-1 to TRBJ2-1; 15 bases match TRBD2. CDR1 is SGHRS and CDR2 is YFSETQ in the germline V gene. The CDR3 sequence is 15 residues long. The V segment lost 4 bases and the J segment 9 bases; nucleotides outside the gene matches: 5. CDR3 nucleotides: TGCGCCAGCAGCCCGGGACTAGCGGGGGGCCTTGAGCAGTTCTTC. Translated, it gives CASSPGLAGGLEQFF.

Ten or more counts support this clonotype. V gene TRBV24-1 combines with J gene TRBJ2-1; D possibly corresponds to TRBD1 (6 bases). Trimming left V 0 bases short and J 0 bases short, with 14 bases between. This CDR3 is built from 18 residues. Germline V lookup: CDR1 KGHDR, CDR2 SFDVKD. CDR3 loop: CATSDLYTRGSSYNEQFF. The CDR3 DNA reads TGTGCCACCAGTGATTTGTATACCAGGGGAAGCTCCTACAATGAGCAGTTCTTC.

This clonotype was detected a few times. The V and J genes are TRBV20-1 and TRBJ1-2; unclear D gene. The CDR3 is made up of 15 amino acids. The ends were cut back, 5 bases at V and 0 bases at J, with 16 bases in the middle. Germline V gives CDR1 DFQATT, CDR2 SNEGSKA (reference sequence). The CDR3 nucleotides read TGCAGTGCTCAAGAGGACTCGGGGACTAACTATGGCTACACCTTC. This translates into CSAQEDSGTNYGYTF.

There are a few counts of this clonotype. This rearrangement joins TRBV12-3 or TRBV12-4 to TRBJ1-4, with 7 bases aligning to TRBD1. The CDR3 is made up of 18 amino acids. V was clipped by 2 bases and J by 0 bases; unmatched bases: 9. Here the CDR3 DNA reads TGTGCCAGCAGTTTACGCGCCAGGGGGTCCGCAACTAATGAAAAACTGTTTTTT. Translation gives CASSLRARGSATNEKLFF.

This clonotype was picked up many times. The genes are TRBV12-3 or TRBV12-4 and TRBJ1-5; possibly TRBD1 for D (6 bases). The CDR3 runs to 16 residues. V was cut by 4 bases and J by 0 bases, with 13 bases left in between. CDR3 sequence: CASSWGRGISNQPQHF. For the CDR3, the DNA is TGTGCCAGCAGTTGGGGGAGGGGGATTAGCAATCAGCCCCAGCATTTT.

The table lists this clonotype with many counts. The J gene is TRBJ1-3, the V gene TRBV10-1; no firm D call. Germline V lookup: CDR1 WNHNN, CDR2 SYGVQD (reference sequence). The CDR3 totals 12 residues. V lost 3 bases to trimming and J lost 4 bases, with 4 bases between them. The CDR3 DNA is TGCGCCAGCAGTGATCTCGGAAACACCATATATTTT. The encoded protein is CASSDLGNTIYF.

The CDR3 DNA reads TGCAGTGCTAGGGTCCTAGCGGGCCTCACAGATACGCAGTATTTT. Protein sequence: CSARVLAGLTDTQYF. This chain connects TRBV20-1 to TRBJ2-3; TRBD2 matches at 8 bases. V dropped 3 bases and J dropped 2; count of bases not matched to a gene: 7. CDR1 is DFQATT, CDR2 SNEGSKA, per germline (reference sequence). The CDR3 extends over 15 amino acids.

This clonotype was seen a handful of times. V and J are TRBV6-5 and TRBJ2-5; TRBD2 is a possible D gene (5 bases). Trimming pared 2 bases from V and 4 bases from J, leaving 11 bases between. Per germline, CDR1 MNHEY and CDR2 SVGAGI. CDR3 size: 14 residues. This CDR3 is CASSYGGWGETQYF. The CDR3 region has the DNA TGTGCCAGCAGTTACGGAGGTTGGGGAGAGACCCAGTACTTC.

In this sample, this clonotype turned up many times. The rearrangement links TRBV25-1 to TRBJ1-1; no firm D call. The CDR3 is made up of 15 amino acids. V lost 3 bases to trimming and J lost 8 bases, with 19 bases between them. The germline V gene encodes CDR1 MGHDK and CDR2 SYGVNS. For the CDR3, the DNA is TGTGCCAGCAGTGATAATAGGCAGCGCCCAACCGAAGCTTTCTTT. Its protein product is CASSDNRQRPTEAFF.

A few counts support this clonotype. V is TRBV6-5 and J is TRBJ2-1, with 7 bases identical to TRBD1. V shed 0 bases and J 2 bases; nucleotides not matched to a gene: 7. Germline values: CDR1 MNHEY, CDR2 SVGAGI. The CDR3 is 17 residues long. The CDR3: CASSYSLPTGTYNEQFF. The CDR3 nucleotides are TGTGCCAGCAGTTACTCTCTCCCGACAGGGACCTACAATGAGCAGTTCTTC.

The rearrangement links TRBV5-1 to TRBJ2-5; a possible D gene is TRBD1 (6 bases). V lost 6 bases to trimming and J lost 4 bases, with 16 bases between them. The CDR3 sequence is 14 residues long. Germline V gives CDR1 SGHRS, CDR2 YFSETQ. CDR3 DNA: TGCGCCAGCAACTACAGGGTTGTTGGAGAGACCCAGTACTTC. Amino acids: CASNYRVVGETQYF.

The rearrangement links TRBV9 to TRBJ2-2, with D uncertain. Trimming stripped 5 bases from V and 6 bases from J, with 8 bases between. This CDR3 is built from 12 residues. CDR1 and CDR2 (germline): SGDLS, YYNGEE. As DNA, the CDR3 is TGTGCCAGCAGGCGTACTTCCGGGGAGCTGTTTTTT. Protein sequence: CASRRTSGELFF.

This clonotype was counted only a few times. The rearrangement uses TRBV5-1 and TRBJ2-2; no reliable D call. Germline lookup yields CDR1 SGHRS and CDR2 YFSETQ. The CDR3 consists of 15 residues. The V end was cut by 9 bases, the J end by 0 bases, with 15 bases between. The CDR3 sequence is CATAIQTTNTGELFF. CDR3 in DNA: TGCGCCACCGCCATACAAACAACGAACACCGGGGAGCTGTTTTTT.

This clonotype has a handful of counts. CDR3 nucleotides: TGCAGCGTTGACCGAACGGACAGGGCTGGTTACGAGCAGTACTTC. It translates to CSVDRTDRAGYEQYF. The rearrangement joins TRBV29-1 to TRBJ2-7, with 8 bases lining up with TRBD1. Germline V CDR1 and CDR2: SQVTM, ANQGSEA. The CDR3 contains 15 residues. Losses at the gene ends were 3 bases for V and 4 bases for J; bases not matched to a gene: 11.

The rearrangement links TRBV12-5 to TRBJ1-5; D unresolved. V was trimmed by 3 bases and J by 0 bases, leaving 6 bases between them. The CDR3 extends over 14 amino acids. From germline, CDR1 is LGHNT and CDR2 FRNRAP. The CDR3 reads CASGFPLSNQPQHF. For the CDR3, the DNA is TGTGCTAGTGGTTTCCCTCTTAGCAATCAGCCCCAGCATTTT.

This clonotype was recorded many times. V gene TRBV6-5 combines with J gene TRBJ1-1, with TRBD1 matching over 7 bases. V shed 7 bases, J shed 2 bases, and the junction held 16 bases outside the gene matches. The CDR3 consists of 17 residues. The germline V gene has CDR1 MNHEY and CDR2 SVGAGI. The CDR3 DNA follows: TGTGCCAGCAACCAACTCGGACAGGCGCACCTCAACACTGAAGCTTTCTTT. It translates to CASNQLGQAHLNTEAFF.

At least ten counts were recorded for this clonotype. This sequence joins TRBV6-1 and TRBJ1-2; maybe TRBD1 (5 bases). This CDR3 is built from 15 residues. CDR1 MNHNS and CDR2 SASEGT come from the germline V gene. V was cut by 4 bases and J by 3 bases, with 15 bases left in between. CDR3 nucleotides: TGTGCCAGCAGTGGACCGGGACTAGGGGACTATGGCTACACCTTC. Its protein is CASSGPGLGDYGYTF.

The V gene is TRBV7-2, the J gene TRBJ1-2; 8 bases align to TRBD1. J was trimmed by 5 bases and V by 1 base; bases with no gene match: 6. Germline-derived CDR1 and CDR2 are SGHTA and FQGNSA. The CDR3 is 15 residues long. The CDR3 DNA is TGTGCCAGCAGCTTAGAGTGGGGACAGGCTTATGGCTACACCTTC. Encoded protein: CASSLEWGQAYGYTF.

The chain carries TRBV2 and TRBJ1-2; TRBD1 is a possible D gene (6 bases). The CDR3 has 20 residues. Germline loops: CDR1 SNHLY, CDR2 FYNNEI. V dropped 7 bases and J dropped 2 bases, with 32 bases sitting between them. CDR3 sequence (DNA): TGTGCCAGCATGATTCAGTACGGGGAACCGGACAGACTACTGAACTATGGCTACACCTTC. This translates into CASMIQYGEPDRLLNYGYTF.

In nucleotides, the CDR3 is TGTGCCAGCAGTTTAGAGTACCGGGACCGGCCCCAGCATTTT. This gives the protein CASSLEYRDRPQHF. The V and J genes are TRBV12-3 or TRBV12-4 and TRBJ1-5; D might be TRBD1 (5 bases). The CDR3 sequence is 14 residues long. Trimming took 1 base from V and 9 from J, leaving 13 bases between them.